This entry describes one T cell receptor (beta chain). What it recognizes is unknown. This sample was taken from a study of human T cells and chemical hapten exposure. Across the whole study: Yields of TCR per sample differed, chiefly owing to small differences in pooled library volume.

A single record per CDR3 protein comes from TCRdb applying MiXCR to the RACE reads. The top ten clones hold more than 1.2% of a sample with about 71,000 distinct CDR3 sequences, around 10% of them seen once. The length of the CDR3 is 12 residues. The V and J ends lost 8 bases and 5 bases respectively, with 10 bases between them. Germline V gene lookup returns CDR1 MNHEY and CDR2 SVGEGT. Study-wide results and caveats: PT1 expanded TCR counts and patch test score were linked, and their correlation was positive. Controls had significantly fewer large CDR3 similarity clusters than were formed by expanded TCRs.

Time point: patch test 3, about 24 weeks after DPC sensitization. Treatment defined: therapeutic diphenylcyclopropenone sensitization with weekly scalp DPC. The chain employs TRBV6-2 or TRBV6-3 and TRBJ1-5, with D unclear. The clonotype originates from a woman aged 50 to 60 with alopecia areata. Some clones in this sample may be carry-over from other donors' samples. The sample in question was whole blood, obtained in connection with sensitization to the hapten diphenylcyclopropenone (DPC). The CDR3, as DNA: TGTGCCAGCGGGGAGGCCTATCAGCCCCAGCATTTT. It codes for CASGEAYQPQHF.